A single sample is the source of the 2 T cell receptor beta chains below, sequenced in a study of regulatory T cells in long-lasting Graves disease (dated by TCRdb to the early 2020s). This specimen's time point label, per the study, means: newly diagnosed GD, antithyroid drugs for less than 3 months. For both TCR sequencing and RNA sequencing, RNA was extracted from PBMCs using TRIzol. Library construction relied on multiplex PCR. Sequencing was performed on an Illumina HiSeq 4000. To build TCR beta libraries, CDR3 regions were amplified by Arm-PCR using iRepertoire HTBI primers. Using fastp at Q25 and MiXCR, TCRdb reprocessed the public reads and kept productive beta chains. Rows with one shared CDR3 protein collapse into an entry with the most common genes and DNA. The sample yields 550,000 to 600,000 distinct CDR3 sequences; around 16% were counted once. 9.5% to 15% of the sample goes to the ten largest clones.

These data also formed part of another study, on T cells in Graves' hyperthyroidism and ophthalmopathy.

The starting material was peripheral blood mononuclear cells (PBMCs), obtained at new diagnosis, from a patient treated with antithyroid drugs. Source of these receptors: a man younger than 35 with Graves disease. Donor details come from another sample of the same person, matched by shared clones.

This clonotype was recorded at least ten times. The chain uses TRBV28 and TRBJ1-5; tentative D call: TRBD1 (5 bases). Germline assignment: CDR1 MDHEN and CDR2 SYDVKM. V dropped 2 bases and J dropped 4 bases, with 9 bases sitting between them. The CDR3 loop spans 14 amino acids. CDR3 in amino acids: CASSLGGTNQPQHF. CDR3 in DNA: TGTGCCAGCAGTTTAGGCGGGACGAATCAGCCCCAGCATTTT.

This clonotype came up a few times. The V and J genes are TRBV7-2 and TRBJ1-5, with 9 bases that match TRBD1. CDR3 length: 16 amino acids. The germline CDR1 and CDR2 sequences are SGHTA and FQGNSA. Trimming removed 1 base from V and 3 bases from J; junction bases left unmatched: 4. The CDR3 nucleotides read TGTGCCAGCAGCTTAGTTGGGACAGGGAACAATCAGCCCCAGCATTTT. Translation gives CASSLVGTGNNQPQHF.